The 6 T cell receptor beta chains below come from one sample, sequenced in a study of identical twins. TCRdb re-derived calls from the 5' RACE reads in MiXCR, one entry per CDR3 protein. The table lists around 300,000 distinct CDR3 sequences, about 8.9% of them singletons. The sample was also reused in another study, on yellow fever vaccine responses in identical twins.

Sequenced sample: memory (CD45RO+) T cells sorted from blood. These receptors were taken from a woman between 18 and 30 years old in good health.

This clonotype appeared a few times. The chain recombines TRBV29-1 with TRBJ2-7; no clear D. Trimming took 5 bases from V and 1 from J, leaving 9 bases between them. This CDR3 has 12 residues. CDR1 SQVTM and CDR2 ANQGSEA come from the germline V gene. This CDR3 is CSVWVGSYEQYF. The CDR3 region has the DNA TGCAGCGTTTGGGTTGGGTCCTACGAGCAGTACTTC.

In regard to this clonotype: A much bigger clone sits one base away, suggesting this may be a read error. Here the CDR3 DNA reads TGTGCCAGCAGTCAACAGGGTATGAACACCAGGGAGCTGTTTTTT. Translated, it gives CASSQQGMNTRELFF. The chain employs TRBV12-3 or TRBV12-4 and TRBJ2-2; TRBD1 is a possible D gene (6 bases). The CDR3 consists of 15 residues.

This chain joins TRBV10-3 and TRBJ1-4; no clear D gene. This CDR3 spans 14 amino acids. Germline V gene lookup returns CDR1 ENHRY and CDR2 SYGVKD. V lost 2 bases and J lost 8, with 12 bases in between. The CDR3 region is CAISEGAGGEKLFF. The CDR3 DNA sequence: TGTGCCATCAGTGAGGGAGCAGGTGGGGAAAAACTGTTTTTT.

In DNA form, the CDR3 reads TGTGCCAGCAGTCAGAGCGGGGGGCCCACAGATACGCAGTATTTT. Amino acid sequence: CASSQSGGPTDTQYF. V usage is TRBV3-1 and J usage is TRBJ2-3; TRBD2 aligns across 9 bases. The V gene's germline CDR1 is LGHDT and CDR2 YNNKEL (reference sequence). The length of the CDR3 is 15 residues. The trim removed 6 bases at V and 2 bases at J, leaving 6 bases unmatched.

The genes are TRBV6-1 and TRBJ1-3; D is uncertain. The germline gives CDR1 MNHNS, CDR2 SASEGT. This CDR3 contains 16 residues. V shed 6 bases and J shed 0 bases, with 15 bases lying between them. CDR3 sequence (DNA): TGTGCCAGCAGCGTGGGCCGTTTTGGCTCTGGAAACACCATATATTTT. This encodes CASSVGRFGSGNTIYF.

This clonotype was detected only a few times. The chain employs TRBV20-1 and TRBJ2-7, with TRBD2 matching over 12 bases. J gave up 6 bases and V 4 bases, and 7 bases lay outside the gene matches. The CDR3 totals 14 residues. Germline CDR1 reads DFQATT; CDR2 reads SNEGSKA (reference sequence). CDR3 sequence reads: CSATLAGGRGEQYV. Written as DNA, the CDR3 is TGCAGTGCTACACTAGCGGGGGGCCGGGGCGAGCAGTACGTC.